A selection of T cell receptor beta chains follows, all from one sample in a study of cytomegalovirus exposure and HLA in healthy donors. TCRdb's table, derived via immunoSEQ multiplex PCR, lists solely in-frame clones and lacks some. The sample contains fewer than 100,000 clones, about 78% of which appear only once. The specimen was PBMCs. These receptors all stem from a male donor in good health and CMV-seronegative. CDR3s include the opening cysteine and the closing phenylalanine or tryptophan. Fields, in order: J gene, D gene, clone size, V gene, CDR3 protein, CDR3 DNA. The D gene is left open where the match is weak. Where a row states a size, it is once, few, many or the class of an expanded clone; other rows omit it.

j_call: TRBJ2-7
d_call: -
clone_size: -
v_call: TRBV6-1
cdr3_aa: CASRRNYEQYF
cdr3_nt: TGTGCCAGCCGGAGGAACTACGAGCAGTACTTC

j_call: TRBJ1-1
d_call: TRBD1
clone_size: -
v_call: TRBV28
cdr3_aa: CASSLGQARGAFF
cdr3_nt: TGTGCCAGCAGTCTTGGACAGGCACGAGGGGCTTTCTTT

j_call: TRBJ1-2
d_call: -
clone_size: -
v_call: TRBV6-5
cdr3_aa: CASSYSRDIVGYTF
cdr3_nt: TGTGCCAGCAGTTACTCTCGGGACATCGTTGGCTACACCTTC

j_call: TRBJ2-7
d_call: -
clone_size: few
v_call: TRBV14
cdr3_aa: CASSSLTGTYEQYF
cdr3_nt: TGTGCCAGCAGCTCCCTGACAGGAACCTACGAGCAGTACTTC

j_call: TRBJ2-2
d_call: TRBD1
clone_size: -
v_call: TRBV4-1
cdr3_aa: CASSQAGGRVGTGELFF
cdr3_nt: TGCGCCAGCAGCCAAGCAGGGGGCAGGGTGGGGACCGGGGAGCTGTTTTTT

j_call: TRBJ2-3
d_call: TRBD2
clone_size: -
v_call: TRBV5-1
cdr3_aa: CASSPGLAGTTDTQYF
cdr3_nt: TGCGCCAGCAGCCCGGGACTAGCGGGGACCACAGATACGCAGTATTTT

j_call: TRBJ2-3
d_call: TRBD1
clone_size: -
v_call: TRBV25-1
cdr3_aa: CASSDPTGGSSTDTQYF
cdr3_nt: TGTGCCAGCAGTGACCCGACAGGGGGATCTAGCACAGATACGCAGTATTTT

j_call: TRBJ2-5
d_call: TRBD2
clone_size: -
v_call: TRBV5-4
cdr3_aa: CASSLGGTSTETQYF
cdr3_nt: TGTGCCAGCAGCTTGGGTGGGACTAGCACGGAGACCCAGTACTTC

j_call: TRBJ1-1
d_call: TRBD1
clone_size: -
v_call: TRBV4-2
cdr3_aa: CASSQEGGQGRMNTEAFF
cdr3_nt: TGTGCCAGCAGCCAAGAAGGGGGACAGGGGCGTATGAACACTGAAGCTTTCTTT

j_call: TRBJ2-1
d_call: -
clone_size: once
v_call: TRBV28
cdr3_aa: CASRLTGNEQFF
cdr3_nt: TGTGCCAGCAGGTTAACAGGGAATGAGCAGTTCTTC

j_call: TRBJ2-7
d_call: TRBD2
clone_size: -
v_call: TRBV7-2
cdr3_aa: CASSLGIAGGPSEQYF
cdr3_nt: TGTGCCAGCAGCTTAGGTATCGCGGGAGGGCCTAGTGAGCAGTACTTC

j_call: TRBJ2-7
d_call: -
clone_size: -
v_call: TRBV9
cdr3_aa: CASSPGEIYEQYF
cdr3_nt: TGTGCCAGCAGTCCGGGGGAAATCTACGAGCAGTACTTC

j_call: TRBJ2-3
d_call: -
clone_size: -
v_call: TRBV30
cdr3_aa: CAWSDGLNTDTQYF
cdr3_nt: TGTGCCTGGAGTGATGGACTCAACACAGATACGCAGTATTTT

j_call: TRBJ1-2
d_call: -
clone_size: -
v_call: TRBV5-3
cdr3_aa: CARSPAAQNVPRYGYTF
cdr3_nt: TGTGCCAGAAGCCCGGCGGCGCAGAATGTCCCTAGGTATGGCTACACCTTC

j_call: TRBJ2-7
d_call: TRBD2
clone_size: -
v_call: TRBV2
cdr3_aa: CASSEGALAGVYF
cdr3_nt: TGTGCCAGCAGTGAGGGGGCACTAGCGGGGGTATACTTC

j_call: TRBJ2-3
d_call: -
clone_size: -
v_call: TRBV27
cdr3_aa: CASSPTGWSTDTQYF
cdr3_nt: TGTGCCAGCAGCCCTACAGGGTGGAGCACAGATACGCAGTATTTT

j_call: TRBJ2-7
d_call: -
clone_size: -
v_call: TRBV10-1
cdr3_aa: CASIRPPRETTSYEQYF
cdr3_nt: TGCGCCAGCATTCGTCCCCCCCGGGAAACGACCTCCTACGAGCAGTACTTC

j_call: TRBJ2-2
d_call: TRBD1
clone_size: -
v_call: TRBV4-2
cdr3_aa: CASSLRQGVDGVGELFF
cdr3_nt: TGTGCCAGCAGCCTAAGACAGGGGGTAGATGGTGTCGGGGAGCTGTTTTTT